This TCR beta chain is from a study of OX40 agonist ivuxolimab in advanced cancers. There are 16 residues in the CDR3. The V gene's germline CDR1 is SNHLY and CDR2 FYNNEI. The V and J ends lost 2 bases and 0 bases respectively, with 14 bases between them. Profiling relied on immunoSEQ multiplex PCR, and the TCRdb table lists in-frame clones only, not all of them. The table shows 72,000 or so clones, with around 86% occurring only once. The chain employs TRBV2 and TRBJ2-7; D is ambiguous. The receptor was isolated from an adult with an advanced solid tumor such as melanoma, head and neck, liver or kidney cancer. Sequenced here: CD4+ or CD8+ T cells sorted from blood, sampled in a trial of the OX40 agonist ivuxolimab. This CDR3 is CASSEIGRTSSYEQYF. CDR3 nucleotides: TGTGCCAGCAGTGAAATCGGACGGACGAGCTCCTACGAGCAGTACTTC. The whole variable domain, remainder taken from reference TRBV2 and TRBJ2-7, is EPEVTQTPSHQVTQMGQEVILRCVPISNHLYFYWYRQILGQKVEFLVSFYNNEISEKSEIFDDQFSVERPDGSNFTLKIRSTKLEDSAMYFCASSEIGRTSSYEQYFGPGTRLTVT.